This T cell receptor (beta chain) came from a study of identical twins. Overall study results and limits: The degree of excess twin sharing was weaker in beta out-of-frame sequences.

Each CDR3 protein is one row after TCRdb ran MiXCR on the 5' RACE reads. The sample has roughly 540,000 distinct CDR3 sequences, approximately 22% seen once. The CDR3 extends over 16 amino acids. CDR1 is SGHTA and CDR2 is FQGNSA in the germline V gene. V lost 4 bases, J lost 9 bases, and 15 bases stayed unmatched. As concerns this clonotype: What it recognizes is unknown.

The same data also went into a second study, on T cells expressing NK-cell markers. That paper notes: In a handful of donors, dominant CD3+CD56+NKG2C+ clonotypes ranked among the top 10 CD8+ clonotypes.

The V call is TRBV7-2, the J call TRBJ2-1; 7 bases are a match to TRBD2. The clonotype originates from a young woman in good health. Sequencing input: CD4+ T cells sorted from blood. DNA for the CDR3: TGTGCCAGCAGCTCCCAGTTATCTTGGGGGGAGGGTGAGCAGTTCTTC. It encodes CASSSQLSWGEGEQFF.